This entry lists 16 T cell receptor beta chains sequenced from one sample in a study of blood T cell repertoires in COVID-19. The assay was immunoSEQ multiplex PCR, and TCRdb's table has in-frame clones only and misses some. The repertoire includes over 130,000 clones, 60% to 80% of them detected once, and 2.5% to 3% sits in the top ten. Sequenced sample: PBMCs or T cells enriched from blood (not recorded which). These receptors were obtained from a woman aged 50 to 60 who had recovered from COVID-19.

CDR3 sequence reads: CASSLTTKATGAQPQHF. In DNA, the CDR3 is TGTGCCAGCAGCCTTACAACCAAAGCGACAGGGGCACAGCCCCAGCATTTT. The chain has TRBV7-9 and TRBJ1-5; 8 bases line up with TRBD1. The CDR3 runs 17 residues. The ends lost 5 bases at V and 7 bases at J; junction bases unmatched: 16. Germline CDR1 and CDR2: SEHNR and FQNEAQ (reference sequence).

The V and J genes are TRBV2 and TRBJ1-4, with 8 nucleotides matching TRBD1. Germline values: CDR1 SNHLY, CDR2 FYNNEI. V was pared by 8 bases and J by 8 bases, with 10 bases of the junction left unmatched. CDR3 length: 14 residues. CDR3 sequence reads: CASLDRDRKEKLFF. CDR3 bases: TGTGCCAGCCTTGACCGGGACAGGAAGGAAAAACTGTTTTTT.

This clone occurred a few times. The chain is built from TRBV5-1 and TRBJ2-7, with D possibly being TRBD1 (6 bases). Germline V gives CDR1 SGHRS, CDR2 YFSETQ. CDR3 length equals 16 residues. V was clipped by 4 bases and J by 4 bases, with 21 bases between them. The CDR3, as DNA: TGCGCCAGCAGCATCCCGGGTCTGGGGGCGGTGTACGAGCAGTACTTC. Protein: CASSIPGLGAVYEQYF.

V gene TRBV7-9 combines with J gene TRBJ2-3; the D is unclear. The ends were cut back, 5 bases at V and 0 bases at J, with 6 bases in the middle. This CDR3 is 13 amino acids long. Germline CDR1 is SEHNR and CDR2 is FQNEAQ (reference sequence). The CDR3 nucleotides read TGTGCCAGCAGCCCGACTAGCACAGATACGCAGTATTTT. Translating gives CASSPTSTDTQYF.

The rearrangement uses TRBV7-2 and TRBJ2-3; 11 bases fit TRBD2. CDR3 length: 17 amino acids. J lost 1 base, V lost 3 bases, and 6 bases had no gene match. The germline V gene has CDR1 SGHTA and CDR2 FQGNSA. Here the CDR3 DNA reads TGTGCCAGCAGCTTTTCTAGCGGGGGGTATGGCACAGATACGCAGTATTTT. This codes for CASSFSSGGYGTDTQYF. Using reference TRBV7-2 and TRBJ2-3 for the parts outside the CDR3, the full variable domain is GAGVSQSPSNKVTEKGKDVELRCDPISGHTALYWYRQSLGQGLEFLIYFQGNSAPDKSGLPSDRFSAERTGGSVSTLTIQRTQQEDSAVYLCASSFSSGGYGTDTQYFGPGTRLTVL.

J is TRBJ2-5 and V is TRBV3-1 (or the pseudogene TRBV3-2); D gene ambiguous. V lost 3 bases, J lost 1 base, and 6 bases lay in between. Germline values: CDR1 LGHDT, CDR2 YNNKEL (reference sequence). The CDR3 extends over 13 amino acids. The CDR3 DNA reads as TGTGCCAGCAGCCAGTACACCCAAGAGACCCAGTACTTC. This sequence encodes CASSQYTQETQYF.

The CDR3 sequence: CASSFGQGGYTF. CDR3 coding DNA: TGTGCCAGCAGTTTCGGCCAGGGTGGCTACACCTTC. The genes are TRBV12-3 or TRBV12-4 and TRBJ1-2; maybe TRBD1 (5 bases). V was cut by 3 bases and J by 7 bases, with 9 bases left in between. CDR3 length equals 12 residues.

The chain has TRBV11-2 and TRBJ1-2; D possibly corresponds to TRBD1 (6 bases). V gave up 8 bases and J gave up 6 bases, with 19 bases separating them. The CDR3 sequence is 14 residues long. Germline V lookup: CDR1 SGHAT, CDR2 FQNNGV. CDR3 nucleotides: TGTGCCAGCGGAAGATTTGGACAGCGAAATGGCTACACCTTC. Translation gives CASGRFGQRNGYTF.

Only one count was recorded for this clone. The chain couples TRBV5-1 to TRBJ2-5, with 9 bases fitting TRBD2. The CDR3 runs to 15 residues. The germline CDR1 and CDR2 sequences are SGHRS and YFSETQ. Losses at the gene ends were 0 bases for V and 5 bases for J; bases not matched to a gene: 5. CDR3 DNA: TGCGCCAGCAGCTTGGCGCTAGCGGGAAGGGAGACCCAGTACTTC. Translated: CASSLALAGRETQYF.

The chain is built from TRBV28 and TRBJ2-5; TRBD2 matches 10 bases. V gave up 7 bases and J gave up 5 bases; unmatched junction bases: 13. Germline CDR1 and CDR2: MDHEN and SYDVKM. This CDR3 comprises 16 residues. This CDR3 reads CASTSSGAGGGETQYF. The CDR3 coding sequence is TGTGCCAGCACCTCATCTGGAGCGGGAGGGGGGGAGACCCAGTACTTC.

V gene TRBV7-6 combines with J gene TRBJ2-3; 9 positions agree with TRBD1. The trim removed 4 bases at V and 4 bases at J, leaving 9 bases unmatched. This CDR3 region has 16 residues. CDR1 is SGHVS and CDR2 is FNYEAQ in the germline V gene. The CDR3 is CASSSHRGRKPDTQYF. The CDR3 DNA is TGTGCCAGCAGCTCACACAGGGGGCGTAAGCCAGATACGCAGTATTTT.

This clone appeared once. This chain uses TRBV28 with TRBJ2-2, with TRBD2 identical over 12 bases. Unmatched junction bases numbered 9, after V lost 7 bases and J lost 6 bases. The CDR3 consists of 16 residues. In germline, CDR1 is MDHEN, CDR2 SYDVKM. The CDR3 sequence: CASNQLTSGSPGELFF. For the CDR3, the DNA is TGTGCCAGCAACCAATTGACTAGCGGGAGCCCCGGGGAGCTGTTTTTT.

There are a few counts of this clone. J is TRBJ2-3 and V is TRBV4-2; D may be TRBD2 (5 bases). The CDR3 runs to 16 residues. Germline values: CDR1 LGHNA, CDR2 YNFKEQ. The germline V and J ends were trimmed by 4 bases and 9 bases, with 23 bases remaining between them. CDR3 protein: CASSPQRAGPLGTQYF. DNA of the CDR3: TGTGCCAGCAGCCCCCAAAGGGCGGGCCCATTGGGAACGCAGTATTTT.

CDR3 coding DNA: TGTGCCTGGAAAACGACAGGAAAAACTGAAGCTTTCTTT. This sequence encodes CAWKTTGKTEAFF. The rearrangement uses TRBV30 and TRBJ1-1; tentative D call: TRBD1 (6 bases). The CDR3 sequence is 13 residues long. V was pared by 4 bases and J by 5 bases, with 14 bases between. Germline V gene sequence: CDR1 GTSNPN, CDR2 SVGIG (reference sequence).

The gene calls are TRBV19 and TRBJ1-2; weak D call: TRBD1 (5 bases). CDR1 and CDR2 (germline): LNHDA, SQIVND (reference sequence). V lost 7 bases and J 4 bases, leaving 10 bases between the germline ends. The CDR3 covers 12 residues. The CDR3 DNA reads as TGTGCCAGTACAGGGCAGCCCTATGGCTACACCTTC. It encodes CASTGQPYGYTF.

V usage is TRBV12-3 or TRBV12-4 and J usage is TRBJ2-5; D remains ambiguous. This CDR3 comprises 13 residues. Trimming left V 6 bases short and J 0 bases short, with 8 bases between. The CDR3 bases are TGTGCCAGCAGCAGAGACTACCAAGAGACCCAGTACTTC. As protein: CASSRDYQETQYF.